This T cell receptor beta chain was obtained from a study of cytomegalovirus exposure and HLA in healthy donors. Study-wide results and limits: There were a few CMV-associated chains whose specificity for CMV antigens was confirmed in vitro. Listed as cytomegalovirus-associated were 150 to 200 TCR beta chains. Association of a missense DCLRE1C variant with TCR beta V- and J-gene trimming was reported in a later analysis.

Primers included in the PCR were 60 Vbeta and 13 Jbeta primers. Clones were sequenced by immunoSEQ multiplex PCR, and TCRdb holds only the in-frame ones, with some missing. The data hold about 150,000 clones, with roughly 80% observed a single time. The CDR3 length is 15 residues. From germline, CDR1 is SEHNR and CDR2 FQNEAQ (reference sequence). The junction had 8 bases not matched to a gene; V was cut back by 6 bases and J by 4 bases. On this clone: The antigen remains undetermined.

The clonotype was recovered from a male donor in good health and CMV-seronegative. Material: PBMCs. The chain couples TRBV7-9 to TRBJ2-7, with TRBD2 identical over 11 bases. The CDR3 loop is CASSKTSGVGYEQYF. The CDR3 bases are TGTGCCAGCAGTAAGACTAGCGGGGTTGGATACGAGCAGTACTTC.